The T cell receptor beta chain under discussion was sequenced for a study of T cell responses to AZD1222 COVID-19 vaccine. The V and J ends lost 0 bases and 0 bases respectively, with 6 bases between them. The germline gives CDR1 SGHTA, CDR2 FQGNSA. This CDR3 comprises 15 residues. Clones were sequenced by immunoSEQ multiplex PCR, and TCRdb holds only the in-frame ones, with some missing. The repertoire consists of roughly 190,000 clones, with approximately 95% occurring once and the leading ten covering 3.5% to 4.5%. Points from the study as a whole: Baseline seropositivity occurred in only a handful of AZD1222 recipients. Spike-specific TCR breadth and depth were elevated following two AZD1222 doses. Repertoires in all cases were sampled only once the peak T cell response had passed.

In the case of this clone: Its antigen is as yet unknown.

The sequences come from peripheral blood, collected on day 0 of AZD1222 vaccination. This clonotype originated in an adult in good health. V and J are TRBV7-2 and TRBJ1-3; D not resolved. CDR3 residues: CASSLARFSGNTIYF. CDR3 in DNA: TGTGCCAGCAGCTTAGCCCGATTCTCTGGAAACACCATATATTTT. Variable domain in full (rest from reference TRBV7-2 and TRBJ1-3): GAGVSQSPSNKVTEKGKDVELRCDPISGHTALYWYRQSLGQGLEFLIYFQGNSAPDKSGLPSDRFSAERTGGSVSTLTIQRTQQEDSAVYLCASSLARFSGNTIYFGEGSWLTVV.